This T cell receptor beta chain was retrieved from a study of spatial heterogeneity in lung cancer. Individually, TCR cDNA molecules were each labelled with a unique molecular identifier. TCRdb recomputed calls from the 5' RACE reads with MiXCR, one row per CDR3 protein. The sample shows some 37,000 distinct CDR3 sequences, around 7.5% of them seen only once. Time point here: sample taken at primary tumor resection. Sequencing of whole RNA from tumor, nontumor lung or frozen PBMC involved no sorting. This clonotype was seen many times. The sample in question was PBMCs, obtained at surgery. The source is a male donor with early-stage non-small cell lung cancer.

The CDR3 reads CASSIVTDTQYF. CDR3 coding DNA: TGTGCCAGCAGTATAGTCACAGATACGCAGTATTTT. V is TRBV28 and J is TRBJ2-3, with unresolved D. Germline V gene data show CDR1 as MDHEN and CDR2 as SYDVKM. The CDR3 sequence is 12 residues long. Deletions cut 5 bases from V and 2 bases from J, with 5 bases between. Full variable domain (missing parts from reference TRBV28 and TRBJ2-3): DVKVTQSSRYLVKRTGEKVFLECVQDMDHENMFWYRQDPGLGLRLIYFSYDVKMKEKGDIPEGYSVSREKKERFSLILESASTNQTSMYLCASSIVTDTQYFGPGTRLTVL.